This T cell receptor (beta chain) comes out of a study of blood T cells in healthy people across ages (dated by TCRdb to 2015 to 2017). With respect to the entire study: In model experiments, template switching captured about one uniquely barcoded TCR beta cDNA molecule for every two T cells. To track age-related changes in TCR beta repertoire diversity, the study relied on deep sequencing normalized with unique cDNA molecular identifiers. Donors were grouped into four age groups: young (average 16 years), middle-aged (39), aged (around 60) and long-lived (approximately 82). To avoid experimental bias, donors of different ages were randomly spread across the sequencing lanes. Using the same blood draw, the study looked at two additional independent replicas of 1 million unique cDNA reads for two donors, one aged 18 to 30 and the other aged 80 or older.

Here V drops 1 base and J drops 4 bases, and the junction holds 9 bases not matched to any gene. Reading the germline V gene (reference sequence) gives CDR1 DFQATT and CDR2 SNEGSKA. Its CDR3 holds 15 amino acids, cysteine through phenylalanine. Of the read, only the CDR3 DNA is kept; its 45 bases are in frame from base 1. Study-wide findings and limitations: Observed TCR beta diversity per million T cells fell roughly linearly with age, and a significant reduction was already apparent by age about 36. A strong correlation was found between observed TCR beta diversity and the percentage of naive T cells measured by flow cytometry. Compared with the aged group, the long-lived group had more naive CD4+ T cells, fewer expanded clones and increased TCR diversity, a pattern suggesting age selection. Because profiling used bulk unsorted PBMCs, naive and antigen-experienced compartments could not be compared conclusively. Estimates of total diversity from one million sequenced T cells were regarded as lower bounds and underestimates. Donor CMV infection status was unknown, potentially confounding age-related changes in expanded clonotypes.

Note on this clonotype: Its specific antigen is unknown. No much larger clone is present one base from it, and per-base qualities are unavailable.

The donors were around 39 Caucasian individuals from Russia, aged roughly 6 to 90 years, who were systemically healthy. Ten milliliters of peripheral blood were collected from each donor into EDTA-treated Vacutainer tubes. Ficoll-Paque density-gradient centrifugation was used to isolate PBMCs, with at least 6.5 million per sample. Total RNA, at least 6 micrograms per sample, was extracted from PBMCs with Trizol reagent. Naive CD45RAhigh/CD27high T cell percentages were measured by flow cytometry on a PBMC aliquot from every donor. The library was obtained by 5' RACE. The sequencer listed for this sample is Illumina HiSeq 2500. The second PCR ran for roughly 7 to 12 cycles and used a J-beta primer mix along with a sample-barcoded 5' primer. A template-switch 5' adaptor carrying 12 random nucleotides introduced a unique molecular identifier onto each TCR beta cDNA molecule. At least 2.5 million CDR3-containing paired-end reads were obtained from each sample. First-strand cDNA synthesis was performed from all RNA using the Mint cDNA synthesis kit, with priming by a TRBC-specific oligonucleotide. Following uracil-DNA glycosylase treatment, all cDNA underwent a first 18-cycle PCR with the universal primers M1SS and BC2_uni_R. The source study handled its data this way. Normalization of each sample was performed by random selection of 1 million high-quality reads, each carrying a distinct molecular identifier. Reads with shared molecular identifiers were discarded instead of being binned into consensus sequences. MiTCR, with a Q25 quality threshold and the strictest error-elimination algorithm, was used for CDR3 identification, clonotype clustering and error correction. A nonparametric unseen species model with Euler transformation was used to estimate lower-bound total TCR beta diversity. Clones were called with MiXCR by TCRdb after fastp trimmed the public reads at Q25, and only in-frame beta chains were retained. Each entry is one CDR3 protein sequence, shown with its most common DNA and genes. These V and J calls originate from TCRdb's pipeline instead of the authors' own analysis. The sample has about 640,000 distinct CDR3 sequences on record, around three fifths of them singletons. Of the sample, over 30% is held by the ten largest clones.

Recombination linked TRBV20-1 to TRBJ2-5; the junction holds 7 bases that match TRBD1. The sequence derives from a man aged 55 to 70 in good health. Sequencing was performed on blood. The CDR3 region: CSARASEQGRETQYF. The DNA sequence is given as TGCAGTGCTAGAGCTTCTGAACAGGGGAGAGAGACCCAGTACTTC.